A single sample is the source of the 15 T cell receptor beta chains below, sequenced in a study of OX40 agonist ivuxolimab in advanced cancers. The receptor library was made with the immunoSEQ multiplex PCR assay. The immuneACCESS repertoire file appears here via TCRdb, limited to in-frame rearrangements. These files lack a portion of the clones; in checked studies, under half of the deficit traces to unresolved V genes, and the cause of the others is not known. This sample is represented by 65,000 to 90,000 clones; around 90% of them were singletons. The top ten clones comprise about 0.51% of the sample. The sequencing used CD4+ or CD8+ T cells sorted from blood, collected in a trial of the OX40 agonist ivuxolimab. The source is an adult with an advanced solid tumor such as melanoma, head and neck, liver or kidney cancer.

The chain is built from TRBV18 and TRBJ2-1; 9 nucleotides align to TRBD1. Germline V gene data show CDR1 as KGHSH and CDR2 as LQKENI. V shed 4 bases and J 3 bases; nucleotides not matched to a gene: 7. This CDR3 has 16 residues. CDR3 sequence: CASSLSTGGNYNEQFF. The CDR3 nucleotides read TGTGCCAGCTCACTGTCGACAGGGGGGAACTACAATGAGCAGTTCTTC. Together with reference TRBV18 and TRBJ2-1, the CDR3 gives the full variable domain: NAGVMQNPRHLVRRRGQEARLRCSPMKGHSHVYWYRQLPEEGLKFMVYLQKENIIDESGMPKERFSAEFPKEGPSILRIQQVVRGDSAAYFCASSLSTGGNYNEQFFGPGTRLTVL.

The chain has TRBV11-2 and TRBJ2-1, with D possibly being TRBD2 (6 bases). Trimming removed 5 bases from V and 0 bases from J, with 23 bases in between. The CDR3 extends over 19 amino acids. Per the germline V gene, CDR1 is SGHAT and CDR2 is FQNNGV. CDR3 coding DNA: TGTGCCAGCAGCCCCCAATTTTCTACGGGAGCGGTCTCCTACAATGAGCAGTTCTTC. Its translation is CASSPQFSTGAVSYNEQFF.

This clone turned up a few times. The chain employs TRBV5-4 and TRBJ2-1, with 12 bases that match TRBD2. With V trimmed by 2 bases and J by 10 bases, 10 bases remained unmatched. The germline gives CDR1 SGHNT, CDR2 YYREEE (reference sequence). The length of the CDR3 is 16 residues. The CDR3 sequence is CASSFPTSGRIREQFF. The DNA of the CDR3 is TGTGCCAGCAGCTTCCCTACTAGCGGGAGGATTCGGGAGCAGTTCTTC.

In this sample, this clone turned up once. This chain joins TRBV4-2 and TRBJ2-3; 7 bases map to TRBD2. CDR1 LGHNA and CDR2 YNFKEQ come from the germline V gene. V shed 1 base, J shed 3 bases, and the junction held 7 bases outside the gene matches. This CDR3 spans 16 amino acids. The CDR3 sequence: CASSQGNSGRTDTQYF. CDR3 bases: TGTGCCAGCAGCCAAGGTAATAGCGGGCGAACAGATACGCAGTATTTT.

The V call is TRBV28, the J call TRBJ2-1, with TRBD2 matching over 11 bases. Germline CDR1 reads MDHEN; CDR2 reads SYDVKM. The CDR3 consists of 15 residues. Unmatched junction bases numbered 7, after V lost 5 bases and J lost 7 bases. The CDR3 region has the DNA TGTGCCAGCAGTCCACCTAGCGGGAGGCCGAATGAGCAGTTCTTC. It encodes CASSPPSGRPNEQFF.

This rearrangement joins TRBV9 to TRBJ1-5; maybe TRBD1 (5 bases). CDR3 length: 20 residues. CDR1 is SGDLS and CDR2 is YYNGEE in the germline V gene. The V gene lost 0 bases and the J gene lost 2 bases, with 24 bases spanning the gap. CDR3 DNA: TGTGCCAGCAGCGTAGTGGCCGTGACAGTCCTATTTAGCGGCAATCAGCCCCAGCATTTT. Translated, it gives CASSVVAVTVLFSGNQPQHF.

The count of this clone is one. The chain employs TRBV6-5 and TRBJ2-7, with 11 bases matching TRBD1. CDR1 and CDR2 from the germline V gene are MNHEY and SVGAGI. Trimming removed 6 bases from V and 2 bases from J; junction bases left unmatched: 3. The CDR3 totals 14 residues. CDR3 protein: CASRQGQGAYEQYF. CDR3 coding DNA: TGTGCCAGCAGGCAGGGACAGGGGGCCTACGAGCAGTACTTC.

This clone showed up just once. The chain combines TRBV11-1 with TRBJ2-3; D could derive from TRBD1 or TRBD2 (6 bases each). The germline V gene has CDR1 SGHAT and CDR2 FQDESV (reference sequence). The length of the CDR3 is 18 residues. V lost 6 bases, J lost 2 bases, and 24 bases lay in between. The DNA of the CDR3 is TGTGCCAGCAGATATTCCAGGGGTCGTCGGGGGTTCACAGATACGCAGTATTTT. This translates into CASRYSRGRRGFTDTQYF. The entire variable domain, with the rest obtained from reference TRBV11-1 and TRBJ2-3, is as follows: EAEVAQSPRYKITEKSQAVAFWCDPISGHATLYWYRQILGQGPELLVQFQDESVVDDSQLPKDRFSAERLKGVDSTLKIQPAELGDSAMYLCASRYSRGRRGFTDTQYFGPGTRLTVL.

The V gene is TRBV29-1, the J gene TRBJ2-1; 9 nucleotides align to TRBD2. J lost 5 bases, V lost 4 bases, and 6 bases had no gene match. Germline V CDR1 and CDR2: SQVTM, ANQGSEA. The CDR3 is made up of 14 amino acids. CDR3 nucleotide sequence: TGCAGCGTTGGAGGTGCGGGAGGGCACAATGAGCAGTTCTTC. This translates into CSVGGAGGHNEQFF.

DNA for the CDR3: TGCGCCAGCAGCTTGGGACAGGGAACGAACACCGGGGAGCTGTTTTTT. Its translation: CASSLGQGTNTGELFF. The J gene is TRBJ2-2, the V gene TRBV5-1; 7 positions agree with TRBD1. Looked up from germline, CDR1 is SGHRS and CDR2 is YFSETQ. Trimming at V came to 0 bases and at J to 0 bases, leaving 2 bases not matched to a gene. This CDR3 contains 16 residues.

The CDR3 coding sequence is TGTGCCAGTAGTGCGGAGACTAGCGGAGGGGCAGATACGCAGTATTTT. Its translation: CASSAETSGGADTQYF. The chain links TRBV19 to TRBJ2-3, with 9 bases lining up with TRBD2. The CDR3 length is 16 residues. Germline values: CDR1 LNHDA, CDR2 SQIVND (reference sequence). V lost 5 bases and J lost 4; bases outside the gene matches: 10.

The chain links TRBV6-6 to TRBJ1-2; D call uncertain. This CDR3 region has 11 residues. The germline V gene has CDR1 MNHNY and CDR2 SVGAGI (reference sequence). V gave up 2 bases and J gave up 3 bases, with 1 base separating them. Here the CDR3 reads CASSYHYGYTF. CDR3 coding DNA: TGTGCCAGCAGTTACCACTATGGCTACACCTTC.

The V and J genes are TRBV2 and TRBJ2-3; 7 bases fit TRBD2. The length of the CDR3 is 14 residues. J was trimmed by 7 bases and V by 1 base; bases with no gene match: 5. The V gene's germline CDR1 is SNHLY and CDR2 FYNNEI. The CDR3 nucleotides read TGTGCCAGCAGTGAAGAACTAGCGTCCCATACGCAGTATTTT. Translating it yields CASSEELASHTQYF.

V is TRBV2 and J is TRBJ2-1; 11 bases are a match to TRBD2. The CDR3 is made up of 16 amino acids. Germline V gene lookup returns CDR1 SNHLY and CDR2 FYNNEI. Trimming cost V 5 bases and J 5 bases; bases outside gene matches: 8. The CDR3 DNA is TGTGCCAGCAGTCGAACCGGACTAGCGGGTAACAATGAGCAGTTCTTC. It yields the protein CASSRTGLAGNNEQFF.

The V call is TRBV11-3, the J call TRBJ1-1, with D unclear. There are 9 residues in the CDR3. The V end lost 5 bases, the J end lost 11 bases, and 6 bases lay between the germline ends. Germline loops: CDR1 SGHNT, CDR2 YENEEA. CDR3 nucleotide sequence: TGTGCCAGCAGCCCGACGGCTTTCTTT. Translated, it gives CASSPTAFF.